The sequence of this T cell receptor beta chain was determined in a study of blood T cell repertoires in COVID-19. Sequenced by immunoSEQ multiplex PCR; TCRdb stores in-frame clones only, minus some. The table shows 85,000 to 120,000 clones, with approximately 80% occurring only once. This receptor was obtained from a man at least 80 years old with COVID-19, enrolled during active disease. The sequencing sample was made of peripheral blood.

The CDR3 coding sequence is TGTGCCAGCTCAAAAGCGGGAACAGCGAACACCGGGGAGCTGTTTTTT. Amino acids: CASSKAGTANTGELFF. The chain couples TRBV18 to TRBJ2-2; 7 nucleotides match TRBD2. The V and J ends lost 5 bases and 0 bases, in that order; junction bases with no gene match: 6. The V gene's germline CDR1 is KGHSH and CDR2 LQKENI. The CDR3 spans 16 residues.